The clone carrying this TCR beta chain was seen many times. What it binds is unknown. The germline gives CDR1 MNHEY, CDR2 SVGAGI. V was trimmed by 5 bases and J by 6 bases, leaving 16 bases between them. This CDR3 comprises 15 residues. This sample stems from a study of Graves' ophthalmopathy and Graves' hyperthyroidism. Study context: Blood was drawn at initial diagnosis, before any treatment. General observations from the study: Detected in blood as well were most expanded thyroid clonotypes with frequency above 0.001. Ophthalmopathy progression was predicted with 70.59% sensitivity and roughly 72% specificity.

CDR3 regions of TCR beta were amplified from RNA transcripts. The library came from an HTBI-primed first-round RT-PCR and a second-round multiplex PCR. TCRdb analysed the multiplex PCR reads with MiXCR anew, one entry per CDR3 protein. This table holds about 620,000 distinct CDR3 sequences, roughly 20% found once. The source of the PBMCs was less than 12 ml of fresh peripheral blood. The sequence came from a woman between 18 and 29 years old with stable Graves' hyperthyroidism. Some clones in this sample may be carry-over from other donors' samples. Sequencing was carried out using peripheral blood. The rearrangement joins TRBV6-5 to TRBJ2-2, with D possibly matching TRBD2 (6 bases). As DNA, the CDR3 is TGTGCCAGCAGTAACCCTCTGGAGGGTTCCGGGGAGCTGTTTTTT. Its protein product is CASSNPLEGSGELFF.